A few counts support the clone carrying this T cell receptor beta chain. No antigen is known for it. A sample-barcoded 5' primer and a J-beta primer mix were used in a second PCR of about 7 to 12 cycles. Template switching added a 12-random-nucleotide identifier to every cDNA molecule. Researchers report that each sample yielded at least 2.5 million CDR3-containing paired-end reads. MiXCR, run by TCRdb on the 5' RACE reads, gives a single entry per CDR3 protein. The sample contains approximately 1.5 million distinct CDR3 sequences, around 36% of which appear only once. This sample stems from a study of blood T cells in healthy people across ages. Whole-study results and caveats: Naive T cell percentage showed a strong correlation with TCR beta diversity.

This TCR derives from a woman aged 25 to 45 in good health. Sequenced: blood.

CDR3 sequence reads: CASSQLRPGLGSNEQFF. CDR3 sequence (DNA): TGTGCCAGCAGCCAACTCAGACCGGGACTAGGGAGTAATGAGCAGTTCTTC. The chain recombines TRBV4-2 with TRBJ2-1; 8 bases fit TRBD2. The CDR3 consists of 17 residues. V gave up 2 bases and J gave up 7 bases; unmatched junction bases: 13. CDR1 and CDR2 from the germline V gene are LGHNA and YNFKEQ.